The rows below give T cell receptor beta chains drawn from one sample of a study of T cell responses to AZD1222 COVID-19 vaccine. Generated by immunoSEQ multiplex PCR, the TCRdb table keeps only in-frame clones and is missing some. The profile covers 150,000 to 250,000 clones, with approximately 93% appearing a single time and roughly 1% taken by the ten largest. The material sequenced was peripheral blood, taken 28 days after the second AZD1222 dose. The receptors come from an adult who received the AZD1222 COVID-19 vaccine. Both conserved end residues are part of each CDR3. The order of the fields is clone size, D gene, J gene, V gene, CDR3 protein, CDR3 DNA. A D gene is named only where the DNA matches it firmly. Clone size appears in some rows only: once, few, many, or a class for an expanded clone.

clone size: .; D gene: TRBD1; J gene: TRBJ2-3; V gene: TRBV6-5; CDR3 protein: CASLWQGASDTQYF; CDR3 DNA: TGTGCCAGTTTGTGGCAGGGGGCCTCAGATACGCAGTATTTT
clone size: once; D gene: TRBD1; J gene: TRBJ1-3; V gene: TRBV6-5; CDR3 protein: CASVQTGGSGNTIYF; CDR3 DNA: TGTGCCAGCGTCCAGACAGGGGGGTCTGGAAACACCATATATTTT
clone size: .; D gene: .; J gene: TRBJ1-2; V gene: TRBV2; CDR3 protein: CASSERYGYTF; CDR3 DNA: TGTGCCAGCAGTGAACGTTATGGCTACACCTTC
clone size: .; D gene: .; J gene: TRBJ1-5; V gene: TRBV3-1/TRBV3-2; CDR3 protein: CASSVANQPQHF; CDR3 DNA: TGTGCCAGCAGCGTCGCAAATCAGCCCCAGCATTTT
clone size: .; D gene: .; J gene: TRBJ1-5; V gene: TRBV12-3/TRBV12-4; CDR3 protein: CASRDSNQPQHF; CDR3 DNA: TGTGCCAGCAGGGATAGCAATCAGCCCCAGCATTTT
clone size: .; D gene: TRBD1; J gene: TRBJ1-5; V gene: TRBV6-5; CDR3 protein: CASRTGQGSGQPQHF; CDR3 DNA: TGTGCCAGCAGAACGGGACAGGGTTCGGGCCAGCCCCAGCATTTT
clone size: once; D gene: .; J gene: TRBJ2-1; V gene: TRBV14; CDR3 protein: CASSQDAAILYNEQFF; CDR3 DNA: TGTGCCAGCAGCCAAGATGCGGCCATTCTTTACAATGAGCAGTTCTTC
clone size: .; D gene: .; J gene: TRBJ1-2; V gene: TRBV27; CDR3 protein: CASSSKSGGYTF; CDR3 DNA: TGTGCCAGCAGTTCTAAAAGCGGTGGCTACACCTTC
clone size: .; D gene: .; J gene: TRBJ1-1; V gene: TRBV3-1/TRBV3-2; CDR3 protein: CASTSKGLPNTEAFF; CDR3 DNA: TGTGCCAGCACCTCAAAGGGGCTGCCGAACACTGAAGCTTTCTTT
clone size: .; D gene: .; J gene: TRBJ1-6; V gene: TRBV5-1; CDR3 protein: CASWRPLDNSPLHF; CDR3 DNA: TGCGCCAGCTGGAGGCCCTTGGATAATTCACCCCTCCACTTT
clone size: .; D gene: .; J gene: TRBJ1-1; V gene: TRBV5-4; CDR3 protein: CASSITGNTEAFF; CDR3 DNA: TGTGCCAGCAGCATTACAGGGAATACTGAAGCTTTCTTT
clone size: .; D gene: TRBD1; J gene: TRBJ1-1; V gene: TRBV5-5; CDR3 protein: CASSLDRGNTEAFF; CDR3 DNA: TGTGCCAGCAGCTTGGACAGGGGGAACACTGAAGCTTTCTTT
clone size: .; D gene: .; J gene: TRBJ2-1; V gene: TRBV28; CDR3 protein: CASSSPPQGGEQFF; CDR3 DNA: TGTGCCAGCAGTTCTCCACCTCAGGGAGGTGAGCAGTTCTTC
clone size: .; D gene: .; J gene: TRBJ1-1; V gene: TRBV6-5; CDR3 protein: CASSYERITEAFF; CDR3 DNA: TGTGCCAGCAGTTATGAGAGGATCACTGAAGCTTTCTTT
clone size: .; D gene: .; J gene: TRBJ1-3; V gene: TRBV5-4; CDR3 protein: CASTRPGSGNTIYF; CDR3 DNA: TGTGCCAGCACCCGTCCCGGCTCTGGAAACACCATATATTTT
clone size: .; D gene: .; J gene: TRBJ2-2; V gene: TRBV10-3; CDR3 protein: CAISEEPQVTTGELFF; CDR3 DNA: TGTGCCATCAGTGAGGAGCCCCAGGTGACCACCGGGGAGCTGTTTTTT
clone size: few; D gene: .; J gene: TRBJ1-3; V gene: TRBV9; CDR3 protein: CASSVGGLRLGGNTIYF; CDR3 DNA: TGTGCCAGCAGCGTCGGGGGTCTACGCCTGGGTGGAAACACCATATATTTT
clone size: .; D gene: .; J gene: TRBJ1-5; V gene: TRBV19; CDR3 protein: CASRNPAGRGGNQPQHF; CDR3 DNA: TGTGCCAGTAGAAACCCCGCCGGCAGGGGTGGCAATCAGCCCCAGCATTTT
clone size: once; D gene: TRBD1; J gene: TRBJ1-1; V gene: TRBV6-1; CDR3 protein: CASSEAAGGVNTEAFF; CDR3 DNA: TGTGCCAGCAGTGAAGCGGCAGGGGGCGTGAACACTGAAGCTTTCTTT
clone size: .; D gene: .; J gene: TRBJ1-4; V gene: TRBV7-9; CDR3 protein: CASSFNRMGGNEKLFF; CDR3 DNA: TGTGCCAGCAGCTTTAACCGGATGGGGGGTAATGAAAAACTGTTTTTT
clone size: few; D gene: .; J gene: TRBJ1-4; V gene: TRBV4-1; CDR3 protein: CASSQTPRAEEKLFF; CDR3 DNA: TGCGCCAGCAGCCAGACACCTCGGGCGGAGGAAAAACTGTTTTTT
clone size: .; D gene: .; J gene: TRBJ2-1; V gene: TRBV15; CDR3 protein: CATSRAAAYNEQFF; CDR3 DNA: TGTGCCACCAGCAGAGCGGCGGCCTACAATGAGCAGTTCTTC
clone size: .; D gene: .; J gene: TRBJ1-5; V gene: TRBV27; CDR3 protein: CASSSGNQPQHF; CDR3 DNA: TGTGCCAGCAGTTCTGGCAATCAGCCCCAGCATTTT
clone size: .; D gene: .; J gene: TRBJ1-6; V gene: TRBV28; CDR3 protein: CASSPGGAPHSPLHF; CDR3 DNA: TGTGCCAGCAGTCCCGGGGGGGCGCCCCATTCACCCCTCCACTTT
clone size: .; D gene: TRBD2; J gene: TRBJ2-3; V gene: TRBV10-3; CDR3 protein: CAISGSGGVIGTDTQYF; CDR3 DNA: TGTGCCATCAGCGGTAGCGGGGGGGTGATCGGCACAGATACGCAGTATTTT
clone size: .; D gene: .; J gene: TRBJ2-4; V gene: TRBV5-1; CDR3 protein: CASSLDGSLAKNIQYF; CDR3 DNA: TGCGCCAGCAGCTTGGATGGGTCCCTAGCCAAAAACATTCAGTACTTC
clone size: .; D gene: TRBD1; J gene: TRBJ1-1; V gene: TRBV27; CDR3 protein: CASSPRRGRTEAFF; CDR3 DNA: TGTGCCAGCAGTCCCCGGAGGGGGCGTACTGAAGCTTTCTTT
clone size: once; D gene: .; J gene: TRBJ2-7; V gene: TRBV21-1; CDR3 protein: CASSNARQESSYEQYF; CDR3 DNA: TGTGCCAGCAGCAATGCCCGACAGGAGAGCTCCTACGAGCAGTACTTC
clone size: .; D gene: TRBD2; J gene: TRBJ2-2; V gene: TRBV5-1; CDR3 protein: CASSWGGLADGELFF; CDR3 DNA: TGCGCCAGCAGCTGGGGGGGACTAGCTGACGGGGAGCTGTTTTTT
clone size: .; D gene: TRBD1; J gene: TRBJ1-1; V gene: TRBV3-1/TRBV3-2; CDR3 protein: CASSLGQANTEAFF; CDR3 DNA: TGTGCCAGCAGCCTCGGACAGGCCAACACTGAAGCTTTCTTT
clone size: .; D gene: .; J gene: TRBJ2-2; V gene: TRBV3-1/TRBV3-2; CDR3 protein: CASSPPGNTGELFF; CDR3 DNA: TGTGCCAGCAGCCCCCCCGGTAACACCGGGGAGCTGTTTTTT
clone size: .; D gene: .; J gene: TRBJ1-1; V gene: TRBV14; CDR3 protein: CASSQHPGTWAFF; CDR3 DNA: TGTGCCAGCAGCCAGCACCCCGGGACGTGGGCTTTCTTT
clone size: .; D gene: .; J gene: TRBJ1-5; V gene: TRBV6-5; CDR3 protein: CASRRSAQGNQPQHF; CDR3 DNA: TGTGCCAGCAGAAGATCTGCCCAGGGCAATCAGCCCCAGCATTTT
clone size: .; D gene: .; J gene: TRBJ1-1; V gene: TRBV5-1; CDR3 protein: CASSLGERNTEAFF; CDR3 DNA: TGCGCCAGCAGCTTGGGTGAAAGGAACACTGAAGCTTTCTTT
clone size: .; D gene: .; J gene: TRBJ1-5; V gene: TRBV12-3/TRBV12-4; CDR3 protein: CASSPGQNQPQHF; CDR3 DNA: TGTGCCAGCAGCCCGGGACAAAATCAGCCCCAGCATTTT
clone size: .; D gene: .; J gene: TRBJ1-3; V gene: TRBV15; CDR3 protein: CATSTGGPVGNTIYF; CDR3 DNA: TGTGCCACCAGCACCGGGGGCCCGGTTGGAAACACCATATATTTT
clone size: once; D gene: .; J gene: TRBJ1-1; V gene: TRBV9; CDR3 protein: CASSVGQGTEAFF; CDR3 DNA: TGTGCCAGCAGCGTAGGGCAGGGGACTGAAGCTTTCTTT
clone size: .; D gene: .; J gene: TRBJ2-2; V gene: TRBV24-1; CDR3 protein: CATSGAGAGELFF; CDR3 DNA: TGTGCCACCAGTGGCGCAGGGGCCGGGGAGCTGTTTTTT
clone size: .; D gene: TRBD1; J gene: TRBJ2-5; V gene: TRBV7-6; CDR3 protein: CASSSPGQGLLGETQYF; CDR3 DNA: TGTGCCAGCAGTTCTCCGGGACAGGGATTATTAGGAGAGACCCAGTACTTC
clone size: .; D gene: TRBD1; J gene: TRBJ1-5; V gene: TRBV15; CDR3 protein: CATSRRPGQGENQPQHF; CDR3 DNA: TGTGCCACCAGCAGACGACCGGGACAGGGAGAAAATCAGCCCCAGCATTTT
clone size: .; D gene: TRBD2; J gene: TRBJ2-5; V gene: TRBV5-1; CDR3 protein: CASSLGTTGETQYF; CDR3 DNA: TGCGCCAGCAGCCTCGGGACTACGGGCGAGACCCAGTACTTC
clone size: .; D gene: .; J gene: TRBJ1-2; V gene: TRBV18; CDR3 protein: CASSPVDSGSRGYGYTF; CDR3 DNA: TGTGCCAGCTCACCAGTCGACAGTGGAAGTAGAGGGTATGGCTACACCTTC
clone size: once; D gene: TRBD1; J gene: TRBJ2-2; V gene: TRBV5-5; CDR3 protein: CASSIAGTGGLMGELFF; CDR3 DNA: TGTGCCAGCAGCATTGCCGGGACAGGGGGCCTCATGGGGGAGCTGTTTTTT